This T cell receptor beta chain originates from a study of control samples from healthy donors and cancer patients. The sample holds a few counts of this clone. This CDR3 contains 14 residues. Germline V gene lookup returns CDR1 SGHVS and CDR2 FQNEAQ. Trimming cost V 5 bases and J 5 bases, with 14 bases left between them. This table comes from immunoSEQ multiplex PCR, and its TCRdb copy is limited to in-frame clones, with some not included. The table records tens of thousands of clones, about 89% of them present only once. The rearrangement links TRBV7-8 to TRBJ2-3, with D possibly being TRBD2 (6 bases). Sequencing used blood. This receptor was taken from a man aged 50 to 60 in good health. The CDR3 loop is CASSPQWGEDTQYF. In nucleotides, the CDR3 is TGTGCCAGCAGCCCACAGTGGGGGGAAGATACGCAGTATTTT.